The 32 T cell receptor beta chains in this list originate from one sample, sequenced in a study of blood T cells in healthy people across ages. Together with a sample-barcoded 5' primer, a J-beta primer mix was included in a second PCR lasting about 7 to 11 cycles. A single record per CDR3 protein comes from TCRdb applying MiXCR to the 5' RACE reads. This sample has 1.5 million to 2 million distinct CDR3 sequences, with 25% to 30% found just once. The sequencing input was blood. The receptors shown here come from a woman in her 30s in good health.

The chain recombines TRBV12-3 or TRBV12-4 with TRBJ2-5, with 9 bases that match TRBD1. CDR3 length: 11 amino acids. V dropped 6 bases and J dropped 9; count of bases not matched to a gene: 2. The chain's CDR3 is CASSRTGAQYF. CDR3 coding DNA: TGTGCCAGCAGCAGGACAGGGGCCCAGTACTTC.

This clonotype was seen only a few times. V usage is TRBV12-3 or TRBV12-4 and J usage is TRBJ2-5; 7 bases line up with TRBD1. Germline trimming cut 2 bases from V and 8 bases from J; bases unmatched to any gene: 8. This CDR3 has 14 amino acids. CDR3 nucleotides: TGTGCCAGCAGTTTAATTGGGACAGCCTACACCCAGTACTTC. Translated: CASSLIGTAYTQYF.

Remarks on this clonotype: This could be a read error, since a much larger clone is one nucleotide away. The chain joins TRBV7-2 to TRBJ1-2, with D possibly being TRBD1 (5 bases). CDR3 length: 13 residues. CDR1 and CDR2 (germline): SGHTA, FQGNSA. The CDR3 is CAGSVNTGYGYTF. In DNA form, the CDR3 reads TGTGCCGGCAGCGTAAACACAGGCTATGGCTACACCTTC.

The rearrangement links TRBV3-1 to TRBJ2-7; tentative D call: TRBD2 (6 bases). The length of the CDR3 is 12 residues. Germline V lookup: CDR1 LGHDT, CDR2 YNNKEL (reference sequence). Deletions cut 6 bases from V and 3 bases from J, with 9 bases between. Here the CDR3 reads CASRGLDYEQYF. The CDR3 DNA reads as TGTGCCAGCAGGGGACTTGACTACGAGCAGTACTTC.

Worth noting for this clonotype: One junction end disagrees with the germline gene, perhaps due to a read error. The chain couples TRBV9 to TRBJ2-5, with D possibly matching TRBD2 (7 bases). The CDR3 is made up of 16 amino acids. CDR1 and CDR2 from the germline V gene are SGDLS and YYNGEE. This CDR3 reads CASSGQGGVSQETRYF. In DNA form, the CDR3 reads TGTGCCAGCAGCGGACAAGGGGGGGTCTCCCAAGAGACCCGGTACTTC.

This clonotype was detected only a few times. This sequence joins TRBV6-2 or TRBV6-3 and TRBJ2-6; weak D call: TRBD1 (6 bases). The CDR3 covers 17 residues. Germline V gene sequence: CDR1 MNHEY, CDR2 SVGEGT. The ends were cut back, 0 bases at V and 1 base at J, with 10 bases in the middle. CDR3 region: CASSYSATGSGANVLTF. The DNA of the CDR3 is TGTGCCAGCAGTTACTCTGCTACAGGGTCTGGGGCCAACGTCCTGACTTTC.

This clonotype was counted only a few times. The germline gene is not matched at one end of the junction; a read error may be the cause. This sequence joins TRBV7-2 and TRBJ2-1; 9 bases agree with TRBD2. The CDR3 covers 16 residues. Germline V gives CDR1 SGHTA, CDR2 FQGNSA. CDR3 coding DNA: TGTGCCAGCAGCTCTGGACTAGCGTACTCCTACAATGAGCAGTATTTC. Amino acid sequence: CASSSGLAYSYNEQYF.

This clonotype came up a few times. This chain links TRBV4-2 with TRBJ2-1; 9 bases map to TRBD2. After removal of 0 bases from V and 8 bases from J, the junction contained 8 bases not matched to a gene. Germline values: CDR1 LGHNA, CDR2 YNFKEQ. The CDR3 runs 16 residues. CDR3 loop: CASSQDSLAGWDEQFF. CDR3 nucleotides: TGTGCCAGCAGCCAAGATTCCCTAGCGGGGTGGGATGAGCAGTTCTTC.

CDR3 DNA: TGTGCCAGCAGTGCCACCGGGACAGGGATATACTATGGCTACACCTTC. The encoded protein is CASSATGTGIYYGYTF. The chain recombines TRBV6-1 with TRBJ1-2, with 9 positions matching TRBD1. Germline trimming cut 4 bases from V and 3 bases from J; bases unmatched to any gene: 9. This CDR3 is built from 16 residues. In germline, CDR1 is MNHNS, CDR2 SASEGT.

This clonotype was seen many times. The chain employs TRBV10-1 and TRBJ1-2, with 7 bases that match TRBD1. The CDR3 is 13 residues long. Germline V gene sequence: CDR1 WNHNN, CDR2 SYGVQD (reference sequence). The trim removed 4 bases at V and 4 bases at J, leaving 3 bases unmatched. The CDR3 loop reads CASSADRAYGYTF. As DNA, the CDR3 is TGCGCCAGCAGTGCTGACAGGGCCTATGGCTACACCTTC.

This sequence joins TRBV5-1 and TRBJ2-1; 8 bases map to TRBD2. Germline V gene lookup returns CDR1 SGHRS and CDR2 YFSETQ. This CDR3 is built from 16 residues. After removal of 3 bases from V and 1 base from J, the junction contained 6 bases not matched to a gene. CDR3 in DNA: TGCGCCAGCAGCTCCCAGTTAGCGGGATCCTACAATGAGCAGTTCTTC. This codes for CASSSQLAGSYNEQFF.

The V gene is TRBV21-1, the J gene TRBJ2-7; the listed D gene, TRBD1, was not tested against the DNA. TRBV21-1 represents a pseudogene. The CDR3 consists of 15 residues. CDR3 coding DNA: TGTGCCAGCAGCAAAAAGCGGGGGCCCTCCTACGAGCAGTACTTC. Its translation is CASSKKRGPSYEQYF.

The rearrangement links TRBV6-4 to TRBJ1-5; D possibly corresponds to TRBD1 (5 bases). This CDR3 spans 17 amino acids. The ends were cut back, 6 bases at V and 0 bases at J, with 18 bases in the middle. The germline CDR1 and CDR2 sequences are MRHNA and SNTAGT. In DNA form, the CDR3 reads TGTGCCAGCAGCCCGGGCCACGTAGGGGATAGCAATCAGCCCCAGCATTTT. Its translation is CASSPGHVGDSNQPQHF.

A few counts support this clonotype. An end of the junction differs from the germline gene, which may be a read error. The V gene is TRBV7-9, the J gene TRBJ2-2; possible D gene TRBD2, 5 bases. From germline, CDR1 is SEHNR and CDR2 FQNEAQ (reference sequence). CDR3 size: 15 residues. CDR3 protein: CASSRRDANTGEPFF. CDR3 DNA: TGTGCCAGCAGCCGCCGGGATGCGAACACCGGGGAGCCGTTTTTT.

This clonotype was counted only a few times. CDR3 bases: TGTGCCAGCAGCTTAGATGTGGGGCCCTATGAGCAGTTCTTC. Amino acid sequence: CASSLDVGPYEQFF. The rearrangement joins TRBV11-2 to TRBJ2-1; a weak D match, TRBD1 (5 bases). Germline V lookup: CDR1 SGHAT, CDR2 FQNNGV. Trimming shortened V by 0 bases and J by 8 bases, and 11 bases separated the two germline ends. The CDR3 length is 14 residues.

This chain connects TRBV27 to TRBJ2-7; 11 positions agree with TRBD1. This CDR3 has 15 residues. Germline V lookup: CDR1 MNHEY, CDR2 SMNVEV (reference sequence). V dropped 5 bases and J dropped 1; count of bases not matched to a gene: 4. The CDR3 loop is CASSGQGADSYEQYF. The CDR3 DNA reads TGTGCCAGCAGTGGACAGGGGGCGGATTCCTACGAGCAGTACTTC.

The chain carries TRBV12-3 or TRBV12-4 and TRBJ2-3; D possibly corresponds to TRBD1 (6 bases). V lost 7 bases and J 5 bases, leaving 16 bases between the germline ends. The CDR3 runs 14 residues. CDR3 sequence: CASTRQVIEDTQYF. The CDR3 DNA follows: TGTGCCAGCACCCGACAGGTGATAGAAGATACGCAGTATTTT.

V gene TRBV30 combines with J gene TRBJ1-5; 7 bases fit TRBD1. This CDR3 contains 14 residues. CDR1 and CDR2 (germline): GTSNPN, SVGIG (reference sequence). The V and J ends lost 0 bases and 2 bases, in that order; junction bases with no gene match: 1. CDR3 coding DNA: TGTGCCTGGAGTGTCGGGACAGGCAATCAGCCCCAGCATTTT. It codes for CAWSVGTGNQPQHF.

This clonotype turned up a few times. The gene calls are TRBV5-1 and TRBJ2-7, with 11 bases aligning to TRBD2. Per germline, CDR1 SGHRS and CDR2 YFSETQ. The CDR3 is 15 amino acids. With 6 bases clipped from V and 0 bases from J, the junction kept 5 bases outside the gene matches. The CDR3 region is CASTVGTSGSYEQYF. Written as DNA, the CDR3 is TGCGCCAGCACCGTTGGGACTAGCGGCTCCTACGAGCAGTACTTC.

Only a few counts were recorded for this clonotype. This chain links TRBV6-1 with TRBJ2-3; no definite D call. V was shortened by 4 bases and J by 0 bases, with 8 bases between the two germline ends. The CDR3 runs to 14 residues. Germline-derived CDR1 and CDR2 are MNHNS and SASEGT. The CDR3 loop reads CASSGHYSTDTQYF. CDR3 nucleotide sequence: TGTGCCAGCAGTGGACACTACAGCACAGATACGCAGTATTTT.

This clonotype was recorded many times. This chain joins TRBV29-1 and TRBJ2-1; 10 nucleotides align to TRBD2. J was trimmed by 9 bases and V by 7 bases; bases with no gene match: 12. Germline loops: CDR1 SQVTM, CDR2 ANQGSEA. This CDR3 is 14 amino acids long. This CDR3 is CSAAASGRGGEQFF. The CDR3, as DNA: TGCAGCGCTGCGGCTAGCGGGAGAGGAGGTGAGCAGTTCTTC.

For this clonotype: Possible read error: a much larger clone is one base away. The conserved closing phenylalanine or tryptophan is absent in this CDR3, likely reflecting a read error. The gene calls are TRBV6-1 and TRBJ2-3, with a tentative D call TRBD2 (5 bases). The germline V and J ends were trimmed by 8 bases and 2 bases, with 11 bases remaining between them. The CDR3 consists of 13 residues. From germline, CDR1 is MNHNS and CDR2 SASEGT. The CDR3 DNA sequence: TGTGCCAGCGGAATCGGGGACACAGATACGCAGTATATT. Protein sequence: CASGIGDTDTQYI.

The chain employs TRBV7-9 and TRBJ1-1; weak D call: TRBD1 (5 bases). The CDR3 has 12 residues. Germline V gene lookup returns CDR1 SEHNR and CDR2 FQNEAQ (reference sequence). V lost 4 bases to trimming and J lost 5 bases, with 8 bases between them. As DNA, the CDR3 is TGTGCCAGCAGCTGGGACGGGACTGAAGCTTTCTTT. Translated, it gives CASSWDGTEAFF.

This clonotype came up a few times. The chain has TRBV11-2 and TRBJ2-5; maybe TRBD2 (5 bases). V was cut by 7 bases and J by 5 bases, with 14 bases left in between. CDR1 is SGHAT, CDR2 FQNNGV, per germline. This CDR3 has 13 residues. Here the CDR3 DNA reads TGTGCCAGCACCTTCGACTATCCGGAGACCCAGTACTTC. Translating it yields CASTFDYPETQYF.

The rearrangement joins TRBV6-1 to TRBJ2-2; 9 bases are a match to TRBD1. Germline V CDR1 and CDR2: MNHNS, SASEGT. There are 19 residues in the CDR3. With 4 bases clipped from V and 0 bases from J, the junction kept 12 bases outside the gene matches. The CDR3 is CASSALGTGPFANTGELFF. CDR3 bases: TGTGCCAGCAGTGCCTTGGGGACAGGGCCTTTCGCGAACACCGGGGAGCTGTTTTTT.

Concerning this clonotype itself: Given a much more abundant clone one base away, this may be a read error. It is likely a read error, because the conserved phenylalanine at the end of the CDR3 is missing. This sequence joins TRBV2 and TRBJ2-7, with D tentatively TRBD1 (6 bases). Trimming shortened V by 4 bases and J by 2 bases, and 9 bases separated the two germline ends. The CDR3 loop spans 13 amino acids. Germline CDR1 and CDR2: SNHLY and FYNNEI. CDR3 coding DNA: TGTGCCAGCAGTGGCAGGGGACCCTACGAGCAGTACTTG. Its translation is CASSGRGPYEQYL.

The CDR3, as DNA: TGTGCCAGCAGCCCCACTTTGACTGCCCAAGAGACCCAGTACTTC. Translation: CASSPTLTAQETQYF. This rearrangement joins TRBV7-8 to TRBJ2-5, with unresolved D. Trimming stripped 5 bases from V and 1 base from J, with 14 bases between. Germline V lookup: CDR1 SGHVS, CDR2 FQNEAQ. The CDR3 is 15 residues long.

The chain uses TRBV11-2 and TRBJ2-7; D not certain. Germline CDR1 is SGHAT and CDR2 is FQNNGV. The ends were cut back, 4 bases at V and 6 bases at J, with 10 bases in the middle. This CDR3 contains 12 residues. CDR3 residues: CASSSNLPEQYF. CDR3 DNA sequence: TGTGCCAGCAGCTCCAACCTGCCCGAGCAGTACTTC.

Notes on this clonotype: A much larger clone sits a single nucleotide away, making a read error possible. V gene TRBV5-1 combines with J gene TRBJ2-5, with a possible D match to TRBD1 (6 bases). There are 15 residues in the CDR3. V was cut by 8 bases and J by 3 bases, with 20 bases left in between. Per germline, CDR1 SGHRS and CDR2 YFSETQ. The CDR3, as DNA: TGCGCCAGTGCGGCTCGGGACACCCTAGAAGAGACCCAGTACTTC. Its protein product is CASAARDTLEETQYF.

This sequence joins TRBV6-2 or TRBV6-3 and TRBJ2-1; TRBD2 matches 13 bases. Germline V lookup: CDR1 MNHEY, CDR2 SVGEGT. V dropped 4 bases and J dropped 9; count of bases not matched to a gene: 12. The CDR3 sequence is 17 residues long. CDR3 bases: TGTGCCAGCAGTTCCCCGTGGACTAGCGGGAGAATGGGTGAGCAGTTCTTC. It yields the protein CASSSPWTSGRMGEQFF.

The CDR3 sequence: CSVSAPSTDTQYF. The DNA of the CDR3 is TGCAGCGTTAGTGCTCCTAGCACAGATACGCAGTATTTT. The V and J genes are TRBV29-1 and TRBJ2-3; no firm D call. The germline V gene has CDR1 SQVTM and CDR2 ANQGSEA. Deletions cut 5 bases from V and 0 bases from J, with 9 bases between. The CDR3 sequence is 13 residues long.

This clonotype came up many times. V gene TRBV20-1 combines with J gene TRBJ2-1; tentatively, D is TRBD1 (6 bases). Germline CDR1 DFQATT, CDR2 SNEGSKA (reference sequence). Between the trimmed V and J ends, which lost 5 bases and 1 base, there was a span of 12 bases. This CDR3 has 14 amino acids. This CDR3 is CSAYMTGSYNEQFF. DNA for the CDR3: TGCAGTGCTTATATGACAGGTTCCTACAATGAGCAGTTCTTC.